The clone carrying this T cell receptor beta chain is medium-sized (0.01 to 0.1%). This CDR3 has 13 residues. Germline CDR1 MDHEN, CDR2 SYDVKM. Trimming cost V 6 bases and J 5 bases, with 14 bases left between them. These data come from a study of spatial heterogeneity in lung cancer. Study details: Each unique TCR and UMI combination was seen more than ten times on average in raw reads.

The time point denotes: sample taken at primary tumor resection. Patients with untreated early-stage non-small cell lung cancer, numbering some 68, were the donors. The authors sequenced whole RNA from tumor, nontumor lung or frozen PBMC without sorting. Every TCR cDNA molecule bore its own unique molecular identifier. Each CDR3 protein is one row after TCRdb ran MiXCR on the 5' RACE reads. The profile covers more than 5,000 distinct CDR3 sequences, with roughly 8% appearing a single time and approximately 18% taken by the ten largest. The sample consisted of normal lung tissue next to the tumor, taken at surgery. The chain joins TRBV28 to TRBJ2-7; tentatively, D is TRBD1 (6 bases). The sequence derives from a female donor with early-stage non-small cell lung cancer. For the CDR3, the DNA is TGTGCCAGCAGCTCGGGGACATACCACGAGCAGTACTTC. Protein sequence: CASSSGTYHEQYF.